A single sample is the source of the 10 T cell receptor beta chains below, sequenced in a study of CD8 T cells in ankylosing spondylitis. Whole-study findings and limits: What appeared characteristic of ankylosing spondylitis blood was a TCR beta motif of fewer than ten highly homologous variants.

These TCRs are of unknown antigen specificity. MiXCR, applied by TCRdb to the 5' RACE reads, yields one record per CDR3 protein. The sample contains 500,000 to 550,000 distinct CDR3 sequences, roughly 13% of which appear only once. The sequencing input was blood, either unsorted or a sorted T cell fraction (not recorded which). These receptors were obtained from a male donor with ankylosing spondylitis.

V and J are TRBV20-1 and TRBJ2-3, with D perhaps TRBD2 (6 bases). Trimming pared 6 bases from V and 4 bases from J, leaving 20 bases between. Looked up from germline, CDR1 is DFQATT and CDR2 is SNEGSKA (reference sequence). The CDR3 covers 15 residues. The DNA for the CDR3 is TGCAGTGCCCCGATTGCGCGGGATATTTCAGATACGCAGTATTTT. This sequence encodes CSAPIARDISDTQYF.

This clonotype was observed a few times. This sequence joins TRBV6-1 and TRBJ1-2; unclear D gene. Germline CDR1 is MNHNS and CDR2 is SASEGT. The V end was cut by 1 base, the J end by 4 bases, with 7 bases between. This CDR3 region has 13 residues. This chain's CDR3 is CASSEGQLYGYTF. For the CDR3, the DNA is TGTGCCAGCAGTGAAGGTCAACTCTATGGCTACACCTTC.

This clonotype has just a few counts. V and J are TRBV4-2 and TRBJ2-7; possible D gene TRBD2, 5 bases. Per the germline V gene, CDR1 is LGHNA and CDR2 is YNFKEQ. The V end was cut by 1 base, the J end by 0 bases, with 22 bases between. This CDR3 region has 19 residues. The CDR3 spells CASSQVILSERGSSYEQYF. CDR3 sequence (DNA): TGTGCCAGCAGCCAAGTCATCCTCTCTGAACGGGGTAGCTCCTACGAGCAGTACTTC.

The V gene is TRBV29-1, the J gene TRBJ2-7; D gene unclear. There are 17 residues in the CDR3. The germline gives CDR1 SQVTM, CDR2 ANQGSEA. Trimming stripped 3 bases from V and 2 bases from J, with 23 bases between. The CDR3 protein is CSVDRRHSPSGPYEQYF. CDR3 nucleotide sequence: TGCAGCGTTGATCGACGTCACAGCCCGTCTGGCCCCTACGAGCAGTACTTC.

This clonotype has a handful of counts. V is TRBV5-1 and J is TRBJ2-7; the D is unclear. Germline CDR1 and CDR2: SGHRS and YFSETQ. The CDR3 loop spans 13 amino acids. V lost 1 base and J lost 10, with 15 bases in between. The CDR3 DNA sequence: TGCGCCAGCAGCTTGAGCGCCACACATACCCAGTACTTC. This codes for CASSLSATHTQYF.

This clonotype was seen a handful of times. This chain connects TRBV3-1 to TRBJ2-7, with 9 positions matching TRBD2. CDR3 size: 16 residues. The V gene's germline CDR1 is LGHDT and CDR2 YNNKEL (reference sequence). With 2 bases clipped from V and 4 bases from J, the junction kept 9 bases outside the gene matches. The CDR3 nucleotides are TGTGCCAGCAGCCAACTGCCGGGACTAGCAGTTTACGAGCAGTACGTC. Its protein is CASSQLPGLAVYEQYV.

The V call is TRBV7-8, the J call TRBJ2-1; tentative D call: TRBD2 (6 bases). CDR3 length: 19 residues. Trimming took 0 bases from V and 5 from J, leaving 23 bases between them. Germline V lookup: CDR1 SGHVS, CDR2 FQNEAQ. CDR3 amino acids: CASSLAGVAEYNSNNEQFF. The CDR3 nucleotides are TGTGCCAGCAGCTTAGCAGGGGTAGCGGAGTATAATTCAAACAATGAGCAGTTCTTC.

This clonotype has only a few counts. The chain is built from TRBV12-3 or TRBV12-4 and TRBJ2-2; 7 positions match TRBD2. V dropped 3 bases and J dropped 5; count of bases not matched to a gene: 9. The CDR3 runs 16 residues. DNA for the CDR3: TGTGCCAGCAGTTTTAGACTAGCCGCCGGAACCGGGGAGCTGTTTTTT. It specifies CASSFRLAAGTGELFF.

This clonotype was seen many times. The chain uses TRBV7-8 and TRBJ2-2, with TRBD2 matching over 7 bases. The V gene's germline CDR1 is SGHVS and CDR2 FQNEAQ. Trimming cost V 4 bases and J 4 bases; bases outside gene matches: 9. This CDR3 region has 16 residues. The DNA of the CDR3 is TGTGCCAGCAGCTCCCGAGCGGGAAGTGTCACCGGGGAGCTGTTTTTT. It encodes CASSSRAGSVTGELFF.

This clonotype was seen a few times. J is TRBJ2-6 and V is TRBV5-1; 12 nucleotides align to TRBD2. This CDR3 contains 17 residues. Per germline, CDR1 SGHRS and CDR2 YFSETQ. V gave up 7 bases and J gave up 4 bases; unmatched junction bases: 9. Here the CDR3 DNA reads TGCGCCAGCGGTTCTAGCGGGAGGGCTGGCGGGGCCAACGTCCTGACTTTC. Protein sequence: CASGSSGRAGGANVLTF.